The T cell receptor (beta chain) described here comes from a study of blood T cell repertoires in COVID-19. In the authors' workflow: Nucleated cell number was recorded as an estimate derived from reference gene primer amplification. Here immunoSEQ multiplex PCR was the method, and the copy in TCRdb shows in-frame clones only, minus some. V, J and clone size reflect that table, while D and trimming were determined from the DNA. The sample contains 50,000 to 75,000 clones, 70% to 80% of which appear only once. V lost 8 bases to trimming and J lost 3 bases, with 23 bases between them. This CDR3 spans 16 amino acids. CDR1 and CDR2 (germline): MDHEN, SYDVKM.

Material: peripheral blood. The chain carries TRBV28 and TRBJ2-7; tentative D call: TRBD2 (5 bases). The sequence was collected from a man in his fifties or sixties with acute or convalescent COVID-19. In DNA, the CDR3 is TGTGCCAGCCGTTACGGTTCGCGGGCCCGAGGCTACGAGCAGTACTTC. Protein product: CASRYGSRARGYEQYF. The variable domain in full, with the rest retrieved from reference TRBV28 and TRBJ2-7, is DVKVTQSSRYLVKRTGEKVFLECVQDMDHENMFWYRQDPGLGLRLIYFSYDVKMKEKGDIPEGYSVSREKKERFSLILESASTNQTSMYLCASRYGSRARGYEQYFGPGTRLTVT.